This TCR beta chain was sequenced in a study of blood T cell repertoires in COVID-19. Study background: Sources were T cells, B-cell-depleted T cells, or PBMCs; the material itself was cDNA or gDNA.

In the source study's methods: Estimation of nucleated cell counts relied on the amplification of reference gene primers. Clones were read by immunoSEQ multiplex PCR, and TCRdb kept only the in-frame ones, dropping some. The DNA was the basis for D and trimming; V, J and clone size are from that table. The sample consists of about 220,000 clones, roughly 85% of them appearing once. Germline V gene lookup returns CDR1 SEHNR and CDR2 FQNEAQ (reference sequence). This CDR3 contains 15 residues. Germline trimming cut 5 bases from V and 2 bases from J; bases unmatched to any gene: 7. This rearrangement joins TRBV7-9 to TRBJ1-1, with TRBD1 identical over 8 bases. The origin of this receptor is a middle-aged woman who had been exposed to COVID-19. The sample taken for sequencing was PBMCs or T cells enriched from blood (not recorded which). This chain's CDR3 is CASSLGQGANTEAFF. The DNA of the CDR3 is TGTGCCAGCAGCCTAGGGCAGGGGGCCAACACTGAAGCTTTCTTT.